This TCR beta chain was recovered during a study of control samples from healthy donors and cancer patients. Repertoires were generated with immunoSEQ multiplex PCR, while TCRdb's copy carries only in-frame clones and drops some. The repertoire consists of more than 60,000 clones, with around 90% occurring once and the leading ten covering roughly 8.9%. V gave up 4 bases and J gave up 2 bases; unmatched junction bases: 4. This CDR3 contains 14 residues. Germline V gene sequence: CDR1 SGHRS, CDR2 YFSETQ. Sequenced sample: PBMCs. This TCR was sampled from a woman between 50 and 59 years old with colorectal cancer. The chain recombines TRBV5-1 with TRBJ2-3; 7 bases match TRBD1. The DNA for the CDR3 is TGCGCCAGCAGCCCGGGACAGCTCACAGATACGCAGTATTTT. This translates into CASSPGQLTDTQYF.